This T cell receptor (beta chain) was captured by sequencing in a study of blood T cell repertoires in COVID-19. Study information: PBMCs, B-cell-depleted T cells, or T cells provided the cDNA or gDNA that made up the material.

Data came from immunoSEQ multiplex PCR; TCRdb stores just in-frame clones and leaves some out. This table has 180,000 or so clones, almost 85% appearing once. Germline V lookup: CDR1 MNHEY, CDR2 SVGAGI. The CDR3 runs to 16 residues. Trimming left V 0 bases short and J 0 bases short, with 12 bases between. This TCR was recovered from a human donor with acute or convalescent COVID-19. The donor label of this sample is uncertain. The chain carries TRBV6-5 and TRBJ2-7; TRBD1 is a possible D gene (6 bases). The sequenced sample was peripheral blood. The CDR3 DNA reads as TGTGCCAGCAGTTACTCGGGGGCGCCCAGCTCCTACGAGCAGTACTTC. Its protein product is CASSYSGAPSSYEQYF.